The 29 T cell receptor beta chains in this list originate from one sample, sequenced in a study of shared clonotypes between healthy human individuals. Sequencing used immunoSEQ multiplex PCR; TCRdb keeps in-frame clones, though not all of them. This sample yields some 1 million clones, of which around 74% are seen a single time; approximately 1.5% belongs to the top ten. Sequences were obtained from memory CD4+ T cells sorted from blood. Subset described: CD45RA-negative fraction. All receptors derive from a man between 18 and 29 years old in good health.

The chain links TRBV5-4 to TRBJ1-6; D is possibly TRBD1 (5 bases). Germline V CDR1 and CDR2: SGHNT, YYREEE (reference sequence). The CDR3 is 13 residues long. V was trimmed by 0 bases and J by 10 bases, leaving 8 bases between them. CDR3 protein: CASSLDWGSPLHF. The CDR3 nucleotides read TGTGCCAGCAGCTTGGACTGGGGCTCACCCCTCCACTTT.

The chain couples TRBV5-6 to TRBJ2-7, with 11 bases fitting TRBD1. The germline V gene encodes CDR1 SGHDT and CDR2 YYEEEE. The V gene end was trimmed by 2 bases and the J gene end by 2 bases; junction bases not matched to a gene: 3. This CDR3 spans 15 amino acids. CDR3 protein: CASSLPGQGAYEQYF. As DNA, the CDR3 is TGTGCCAGCAGCTTACCGGGACAGGGGGCCTACGAGCAGTACTTC.

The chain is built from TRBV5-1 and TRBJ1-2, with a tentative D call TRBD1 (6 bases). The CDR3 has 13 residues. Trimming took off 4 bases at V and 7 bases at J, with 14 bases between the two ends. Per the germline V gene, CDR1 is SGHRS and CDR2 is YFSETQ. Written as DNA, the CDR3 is TGCGCCAGCAGCCGGACAGAAGAGGGTGGCTACACCTTC. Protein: CASSRTEEGGYTF.

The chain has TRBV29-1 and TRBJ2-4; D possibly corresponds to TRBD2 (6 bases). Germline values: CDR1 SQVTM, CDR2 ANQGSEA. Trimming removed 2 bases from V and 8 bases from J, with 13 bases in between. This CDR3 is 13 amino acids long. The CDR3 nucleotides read TGCAGCGTTGAAAAGGGACTCAGGGACATTCAGTACTTC. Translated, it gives CSVEKGLRDIQYF. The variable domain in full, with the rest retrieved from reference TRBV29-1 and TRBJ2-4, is SAVISQKPSRDICQRGTSLTIQCQVDSQVTMMFWYRQQPGQSLTLIATANQGSEATYESGFVIDKFPISRPNLTFSTLTVSNMSPEDSSIYLCSVEKGLRDIQYFGAGTRLSVL.

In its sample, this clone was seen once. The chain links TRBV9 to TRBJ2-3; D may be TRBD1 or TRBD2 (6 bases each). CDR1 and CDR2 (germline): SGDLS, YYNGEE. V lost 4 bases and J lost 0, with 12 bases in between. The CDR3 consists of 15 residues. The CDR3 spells CASSQEGTSTDTQYF. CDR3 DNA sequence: TGTGCCAGCAGCCAGGAGGGGACAAGCACAGATACGCAGTATTTT.

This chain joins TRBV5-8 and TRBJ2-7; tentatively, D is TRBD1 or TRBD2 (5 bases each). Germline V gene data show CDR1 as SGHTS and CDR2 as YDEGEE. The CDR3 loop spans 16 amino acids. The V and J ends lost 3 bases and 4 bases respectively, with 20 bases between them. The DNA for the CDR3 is TGTGCCAGCAGCTCCCATGAGGGGATCCCGTTGTACGAGCAGTACTTC. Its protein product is CASSSHEGIPLYEQYF.

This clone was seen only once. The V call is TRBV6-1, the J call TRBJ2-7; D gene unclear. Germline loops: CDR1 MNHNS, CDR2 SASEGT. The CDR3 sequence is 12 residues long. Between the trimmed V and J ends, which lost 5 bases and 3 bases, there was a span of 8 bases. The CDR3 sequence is CASSIGIYEQYF. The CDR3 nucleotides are TGTGCCAGCAGTATAGGAATCTACGAGCAGTACTTC.

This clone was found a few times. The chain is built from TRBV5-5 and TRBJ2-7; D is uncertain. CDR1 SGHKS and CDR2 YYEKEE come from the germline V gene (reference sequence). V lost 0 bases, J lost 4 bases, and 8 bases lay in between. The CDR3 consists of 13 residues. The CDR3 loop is CASSLGPRYEQYF. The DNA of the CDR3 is TGTGCCAGCAGCTTGGGACCCCGTTACGAGCAGTACTTC.

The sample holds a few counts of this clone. The CDR3 spells CASKVAGDTGELFF. The CDR3 DNA is TGTGCCAGCAAGGTGGCGGGAGACACCGGGGAGCTGTTTTTT. The V gene is TRBV28, the J gene TRBJ2-2; the match to TRBD2 covers 7 bases. Trimming took 7 bases from V and 3 from J; bases not matched to a gene: 5. The CDR3 sequence is 14 residues long. Germline loops: CDR1 MDHEN, CDR2 SYDVKM.

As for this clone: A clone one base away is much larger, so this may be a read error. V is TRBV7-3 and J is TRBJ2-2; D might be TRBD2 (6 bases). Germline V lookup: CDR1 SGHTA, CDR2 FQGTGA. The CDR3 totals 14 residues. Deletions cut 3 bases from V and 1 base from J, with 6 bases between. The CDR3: CASSFGGNTGELFF. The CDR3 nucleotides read TGTGCCAGCAGCTTCGGGGGGAACACCGGGGAGCTGTTTTTT.

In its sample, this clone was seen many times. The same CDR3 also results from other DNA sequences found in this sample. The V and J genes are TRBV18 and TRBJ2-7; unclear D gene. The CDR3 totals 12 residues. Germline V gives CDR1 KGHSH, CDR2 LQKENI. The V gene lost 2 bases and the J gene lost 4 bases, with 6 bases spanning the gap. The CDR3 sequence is CASSPTSYEQYF. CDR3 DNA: TGTGCCAGCTCACCAACGTCGTACGAGCAGTACTTC.

In nucleotides, the CDR3 is TGTGCCACCAGCAGAGAATCCCCCGAGACCCCAGCCGGGGCCAACGTCCTGACTTTC. The encoded protein is CATSRESPETPAGANVLTF. V gene TRBV15 combines with J gene TRBJ2-6; D gene uncertain. From germline, CDR1 is LNHNV and CDR2 YYDKDF (reference sequence). V dropped 0 bases and J dropped 4 bases, with 19 bases sitting between them. The CDR3 has 19 amino acids.

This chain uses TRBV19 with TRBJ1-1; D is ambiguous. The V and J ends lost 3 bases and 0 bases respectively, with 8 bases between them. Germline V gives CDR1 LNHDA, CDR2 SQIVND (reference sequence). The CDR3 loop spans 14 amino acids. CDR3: CASSMWTVNTEAFF. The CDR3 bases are TGTGCCAGTAGTATGTGGACGGTGAACACTGAAGCTTTCTTT.

CDR3 in amino acids: CATGQGADTQYF. The CDR3 DNA is TGTGCCACTGGACAGGGCGCAGATACGCAGTATTTT. The chain recombines TRBV19 with TRBJ2-3, with 8 bases lining up with TRBD1. V lost 10 bases to trimming and J lost 4 bases; unmatched junction nucleotides: 4. The V gene's germline CDR1 is LNHDA and CDR2 SQIVND (reference sequence). The CDR3 consists of 12 residues.

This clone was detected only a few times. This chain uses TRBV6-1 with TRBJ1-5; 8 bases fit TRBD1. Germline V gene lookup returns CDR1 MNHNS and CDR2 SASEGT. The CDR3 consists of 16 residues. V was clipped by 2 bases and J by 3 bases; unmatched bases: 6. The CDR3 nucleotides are TGTGCCAGCAGTGAACAGGGGGGACAGGTCAATCAGCCCCAGCATTTT. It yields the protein CASSEQGGQVNQPQHF.

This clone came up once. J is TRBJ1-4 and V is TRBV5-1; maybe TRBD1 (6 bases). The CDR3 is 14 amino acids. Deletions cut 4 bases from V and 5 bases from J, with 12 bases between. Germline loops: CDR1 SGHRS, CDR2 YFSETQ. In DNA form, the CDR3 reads TGCGCCAGCAGCCAGGGGAGGGGGAATGAAAAACTGTTTTTT. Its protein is CASSQGRGNEKLFF.

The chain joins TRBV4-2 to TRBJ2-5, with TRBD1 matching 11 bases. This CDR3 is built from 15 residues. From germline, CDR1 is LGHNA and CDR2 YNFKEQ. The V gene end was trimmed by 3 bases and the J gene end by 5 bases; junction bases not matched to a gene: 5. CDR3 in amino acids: CASSQSGTGGETQYF. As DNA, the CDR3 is TGTGCCAGCAGCCAGTCTGGGACAGGGGGGGAGACCCAGTACTTC.

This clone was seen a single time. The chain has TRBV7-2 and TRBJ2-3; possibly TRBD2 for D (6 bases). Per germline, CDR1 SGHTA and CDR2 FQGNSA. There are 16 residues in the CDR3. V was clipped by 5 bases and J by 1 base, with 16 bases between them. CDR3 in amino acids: CASSRRPGLGTDTQYF. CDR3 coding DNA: TGTGCCAGCAGCCGTCGACCGGGACTTGGCACAGATACGCAGTATTTT.

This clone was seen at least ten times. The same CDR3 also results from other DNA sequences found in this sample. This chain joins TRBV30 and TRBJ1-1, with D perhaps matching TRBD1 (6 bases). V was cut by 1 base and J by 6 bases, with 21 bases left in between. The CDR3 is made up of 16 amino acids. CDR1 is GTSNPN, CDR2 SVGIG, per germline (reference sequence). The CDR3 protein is CAWSGEGAGRGPEAFF. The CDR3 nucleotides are TGTGCCTGGAGTGGGGAAGGAGCAGGGCGGGGGCCTGAAGCTTTCTTT.

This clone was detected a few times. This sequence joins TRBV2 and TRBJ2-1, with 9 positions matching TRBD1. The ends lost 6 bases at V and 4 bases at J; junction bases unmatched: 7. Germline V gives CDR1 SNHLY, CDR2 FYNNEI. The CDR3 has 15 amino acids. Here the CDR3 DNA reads TGTGCCAGCAGCGTTGACAGGGGGTTTTACAATGAGCAGTTCTTC. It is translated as CASSVDRGFYNEQFF. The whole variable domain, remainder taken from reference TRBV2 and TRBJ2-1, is EPEVTQTPSHQVTQMGQEVILRCVPISNHLYFYWYRQILGQKVEFLVSFYNNEISEKSEIFDDQFSVERPDGSNFTLKIRSTKLEDSAMYFCASSVDRGFYNEQFFGPGTRLTVL.

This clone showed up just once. The CDR3 is CASSPGDRTSYEQYF. CDR3 in DNA: TGCGCCAGCAGCCCGGGGGACAGGACCTCCTACGAGCAGTACTTC. The J gene is TRBJ2-7, the V gene TRBV5-1; 8 positions agree with TRBD1. This CDR3 spans 15 amino acids. The trim removed 4 bases at V and 0 bases at J, leaving 6 bases unmatched. From germline, CDR1 is SGHRS and CDR2 YFSETQ.

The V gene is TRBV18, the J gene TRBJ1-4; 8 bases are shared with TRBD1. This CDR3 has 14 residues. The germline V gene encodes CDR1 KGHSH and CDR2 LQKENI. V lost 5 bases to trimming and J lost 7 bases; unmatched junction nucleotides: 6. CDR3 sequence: CASSSNTGGEKLFF. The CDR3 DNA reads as TGTGCCAGCTCATCAAATACAGGGGGTGAAAAACTGTTTTTT. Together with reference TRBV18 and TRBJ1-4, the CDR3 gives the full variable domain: NAGVMQNPRHLVRRRGQEARLRCSPMKGHSHVYWYRQLPEEGLKFMVYLQKENIIDESGMPKERFSAEFPKEGPSILRIQQVVRGDSAAYFCASSSNTGGEKLFFGSGTQLSVL.

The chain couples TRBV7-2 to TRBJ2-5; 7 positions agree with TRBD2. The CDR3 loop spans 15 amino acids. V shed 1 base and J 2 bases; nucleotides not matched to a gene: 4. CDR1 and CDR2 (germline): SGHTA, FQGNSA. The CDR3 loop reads CASSLVSSGQETQYF. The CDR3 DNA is TGTGCCAGCAGCTTAGTGTCTAGCGGACAAGAGACCCAGTACTTC.

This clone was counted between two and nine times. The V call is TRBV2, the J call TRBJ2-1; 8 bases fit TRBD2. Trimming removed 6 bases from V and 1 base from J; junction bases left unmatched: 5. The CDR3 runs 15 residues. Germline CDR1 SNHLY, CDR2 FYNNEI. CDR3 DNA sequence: TGTGCCAGCAGACCCACTAGCGGATCCTACAATGAGCAGTTCTTC. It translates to CASRPTSGSYNEQFF.

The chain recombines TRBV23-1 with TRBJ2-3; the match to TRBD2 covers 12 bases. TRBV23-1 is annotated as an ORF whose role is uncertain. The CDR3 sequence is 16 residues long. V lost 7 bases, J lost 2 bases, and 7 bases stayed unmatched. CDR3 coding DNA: TGCGCCAGCATGCTTTGGACTAGCGGGGTCACAGATACGCAGTATTTT. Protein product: CASMLWTSGVTDTQYF.

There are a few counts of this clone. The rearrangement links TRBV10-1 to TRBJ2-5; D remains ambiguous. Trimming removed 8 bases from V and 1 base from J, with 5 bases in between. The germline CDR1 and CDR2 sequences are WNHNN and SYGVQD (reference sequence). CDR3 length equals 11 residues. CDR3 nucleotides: TGCGCCAGCGGTACCCAAGAGACCCAGTACTTC. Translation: CASGTQETQYF.

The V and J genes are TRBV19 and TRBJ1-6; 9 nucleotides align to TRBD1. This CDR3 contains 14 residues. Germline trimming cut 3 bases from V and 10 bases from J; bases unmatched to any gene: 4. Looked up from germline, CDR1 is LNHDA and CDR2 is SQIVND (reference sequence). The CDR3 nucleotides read TGTGCCAGTAGTATCCGGACAGGGGAATCACCCCTCCACTTT. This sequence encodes CASSIRTGESPLHF.

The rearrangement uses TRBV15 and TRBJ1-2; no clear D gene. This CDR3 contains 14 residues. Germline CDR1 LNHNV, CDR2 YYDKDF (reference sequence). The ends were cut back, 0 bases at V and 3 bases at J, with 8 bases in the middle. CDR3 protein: CATSRDLEDYGYTF. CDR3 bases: TGTGCCACCAGCAGAGATCTGGAGGACTATGGCTACACCTTC.

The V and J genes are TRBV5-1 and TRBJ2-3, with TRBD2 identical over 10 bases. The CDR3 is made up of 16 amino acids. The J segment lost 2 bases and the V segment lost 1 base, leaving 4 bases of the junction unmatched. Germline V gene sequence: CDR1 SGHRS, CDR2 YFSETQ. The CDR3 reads CASSLTSGMYTDTQYF. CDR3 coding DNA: TGCGCCAGCAGCTTGACTAGCGGGATGTACACAGATACGCAGTATTTT. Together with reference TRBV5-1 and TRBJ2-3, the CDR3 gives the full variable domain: KAGVTQTPRYLIKTRGQQVTLSCSPISGHRSVSWYQQTPGQGLQFLFEYFSETQRNKGNFPGRFSGRQFSNSRSEMNVSTLELGDSALYLCASSLTSGMYTDTQYFGPGTRLTVL.